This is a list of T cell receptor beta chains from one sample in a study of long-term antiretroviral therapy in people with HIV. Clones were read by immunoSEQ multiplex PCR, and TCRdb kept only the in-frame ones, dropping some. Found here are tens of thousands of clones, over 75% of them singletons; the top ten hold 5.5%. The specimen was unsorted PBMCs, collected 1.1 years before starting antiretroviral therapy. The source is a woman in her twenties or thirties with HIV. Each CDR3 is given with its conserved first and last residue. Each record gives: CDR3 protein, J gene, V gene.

CASSQGTGESPLHF | TRBJ1-6 | TRBV4-2
CASSESGQQYSYEQYF | TRBJ2-7 | TRBV2
CASSYSRTGGNGYTF | TRBJ1-2 | TRBV6-5
CASSEGQNYGYTF | TRBJ1-2 | TRBV9
CAWIKVNTGELFF | TRBJ2-2 | TRBV30
CAWRPGQGRSYEQYF | TRBJ2-7 | TRBV30
CAWSSERGGYTF | TRBJ1-2 | TRBV30
CASRSTVTLYGYTF | TRBJ1-2 | TRBV19
CASSELRGGGVWNEQFF | TRBJ2-1 | TRBV6-1
CASSLGGLSSGNTIYF | TRBJ1-3 | TRBV5-6
CASSPAGDNPQYF | TRBJ2-3 | TRBV4-1
CASSDAYKTNTGELFF | TRBJ2-2 | TRBV6-4
CASSEAFGGPQETQYF | TRBJ2-5 | TRBV6-1
CATRTGFSNEQFF | TRBJ2-1 | TRBV15
CASRPNRLVDEQFF | TRBJ2-1 | TRBV6-6
CASSGPRNTGELFF | TRBJ2-2 | TRBV2
CASSPRPQRAQYF | TRBJ2-3 | TRBV27
CASSPPGGSSYNSPLHF | TRBJ1-6 | TRBV18
CAWRRRGAGSGNTIYF | TRBJ1-3 | TRBV30
CAVQKQGVETEAFF | TRBJ1-1 | TRBV19
CASSQDRAYGYTF | TRBJ1-2 | TRBV14
CASSLDRGGKTDTQYF | TRBJ2-3 | TRBV7-3
CASSDSGVVTGELFF | TRBJ2-2 | TRBV27
CSVEWGNLGSGELFF | TRBJ2-2 | TRBV29-1
CASIGGPNQPQHF | TRBJ1-5 | TRBV6-1
CASSSGALNNEQFF | TRBJ2-1 | TRBV27
CASSQATSGGNTQYF | TRBJ2-3 | TRBV4-2
CASSRTIGQPQHF | TRBJ1-5 | TRBV4-1
CASCGTSPTGELFF | TRBJ2-2 | TRBV27
CASSSVQSGGARTDTQYF | TRBJ2-3 | TRBV5-4
CAWGTGSYGYTF | TRBJ1-2 | TRBV30